The sequence of this T cell receptor beta chain was determined in a study of OX40 agonist ivuxolimab in advanced cancers. Across the whole study: Dose-escalation patients' cancers were hepatocellular carcinoma, melanoma, renal cell or head and neck cancer. Therapy given before enrollment (anti-PD-1, anti-PD-L1 or anti-CTLA-4) was allowed, and approximately 40% had some. Study-level points and caveats: Normalized T-cell clonal expansion was also low in a subset of nonresponders. Expanded peripheral T cells had an undetermined antigen specificity.

Germline CDR1 is MNHEY and CDR2 is SVGAGI. V was shortened by 2 bases and J by 7 bases, with 8 bases between the two germline ends. The CDR3 has 12 residues. As regards this clone: Its specificity is unknown.

Measured with immunoSEQ multiplex PCR; TCRdb has only the in-frame clones, and not every one. The sample contains about 30,000 clones, approximately 79% of which appear only once. The V call is TRBV6-5, the J call TRBJ1-2; D unresolved. This TCR was recovered from an adult with an advanced solid tumor such as melanoma, head and neck, liver or kidney cancer. Specimen: CD4+ or CD8+ T cells sorted from blood, collected in a trial of the OX40 agonist ivuxolimab. The CDR3 sequence: CASSYVGGGYTF. The CDR3, as DNA: TGTGCCAGCAGTTACGTCGGCGGTGGCTACACCTTC.